The 32 T cell receptor beta chains given below trace back to one sample, sequenced in a study of post-analysis software for immune sequencing data. Study-wide findings and caveats: Roughly five TRBV segments appeared more often in patients than in controls, and TRBV5-6, TRBV5-1 and TRBV20-1 were among these.

Included in the TCR beta cDNA libraries were unique molecular identifiers. MiXCR, applied by TCRdb to the PCR reads, yields one record per CDR3 protein. Among roughly 430,000 distinct CDR3 sequences listed, approximately 42% were seen once. No antigen has been identified for these receptors. Sequenced input: blood. These receptors were taken from a girl between 2 and 10 years old with multiple sclerosis.

This clonotype was seen a few times. The CDR3 is CASSLLEAGGHNEQFF. CDR3 in DNA: TGTGCCAGCAGCTTGCTTGAAGCGGGGGGCCACAATGAGCAGTTCTTC. The chain employs TRBV6-6 and TRBJ2-1, with 9 bases that match TRBD2. The CDR3 totals 16 residues. CDR1 is MNHNY, CDR2 SVGAGI, per germline (reference sequence). J gave up 5 bases and V 6 bases, and 11 bases lay outside the gene matches.

This chain uses TRBV27 with TRBJ1-1, with D possibly TRBD1 on 6 matching bases. The CDR3 totals 13 residues. V was cut by 6 bases and J by 4 bases, with 12 bases left in between. Per the germline V gene, CDR1 is MNHEY and CDR2 is SMNVEV (reference sequence). The DNA of the CDR3 is TGTGCCAGCAGCCAGGGGTGGAGCACTGAAGCTTTCTTT. This encodes CASSQGWSTEAFF.

This chain uses TRBV29-1 with TRBJ1-1; no firm D call. V dropped 5 bases and J dropped 1 base, with 20 bases sitting between them. Germline V gene sequence: CDR1 SQVTM, CDR2 ANQGSEA. This CDR3 comprises 16 residues. The CDR3: CSVRGQVLTGNTEAFF. The CDR3 DNA reads as TGCAGCGTTCGCGGGCAGGTGCTTACGGGGAACACTGAAGCTTTCTTT.

The chain joins TRBV29-1 to TRBJ2-1; TRBD1 matches 8 bases. The J segment lost 6 bases and the V segment lost 3 bases, leaving 10 bases of the junction unmatched. CDR1 and CDR2 from the germline V gene are SQVTM and ANQGSEA. The CDR3 spans 15 residues. CDR3 loop: CSVDPTPTGGNEQFF. The CDR3, as DNA: TGCAGCGTTGACCCGACGCCAACAGGGGGCAATGAGCAGTTCTTC.

This clonotype showed up just a few times. The chain recombines TRBV7-9 with TRBJ1-2, with a weak D call TRBD1 (6 bases). Trimming took 3 bases from V and 6 from J, leaving 11 bases between them. The CDR3 is made up of 13 amino acids. CDR1 and CDR2 from the germline V gene are SEHNR and FQNEAQ (reference sequence). CDR3 sequence reads: CASSLAGENGYTF. CDR3 nucleotides: TGTGCCAGCAGCTTGGCAGGGGAAAATGGCTACACCTTC.

The chain uses TRBV5-1 and TRBJ2-7; D is unclear. Germline CDR1 and CDR2: SGHRS and YFSETQ. The V end was cut by 1 base, the J end by 3 bases, with 5 bases between. This CDR3 has 12 residues. In nucleotides, the CDR3 is TGCGCCAGCAGCTTGAACATCTACGAGCAGTACTTC. Its protein is CASSLNIYEQYF.

This clonotype was seen a handful of times. The J gene is TRBJ1-5, the V gene TRBV10-3; 7 bases are shared with TRBD1. V shed 0 bases, J shed 3 bases, and the junction held 5 bases outside the gene matches. Germline V gene data show CDR1 as ENHRY and CDR2 as SYGVKD. The CDR3 totals 16 residues. In DNA, the CDR3 is TGTGCCATCAGTGAGTCGTCAGGGGGTAACAATCAGCCCCAGCATTTT. Its protein is CAISESSGGNNQPQHF.

The chain couples TRBV12-3 or TRBV12-4 to TRBJ2-7; 12 nucleotides align to TRBD2. Trimming removed 4 bases from V and 1 base from J; junction bases left unmatched: 14. This CDR3 has 19 amino acids. CDR3 nucleotide sequence: TGTGCCAGCAGTTACCCCTCCAACACACTAGCGGGGGGATCCTACGAGCAGTACTTC. It specifies CASSYPSNTLAGGSYEQYF.

This clonotype was counted only a few times. The rearrangement joins TRBV7-8 to TRBJ2-5, with 8 bases matching TRBD2. The CDR3 extends over 21 amino acids. From germline, CDR1 is SGHVS and CDR2 FQNEAQ. V trimming: 5 bases; J trimming: 2 bases; junction bases outside the gene matches: 25. In DNA form, the CDR3 reads TGTGCCAGCAGCCCAAAGGGGGTGGCCGGGACTAGTATTAACCCACAAGAGACCCAGTACTTC. Protein product: CASSPKGVAGTSINPQETQYF.

The chain has TRBV20-1 and TRBJ2-3; D not resolved. Trimming pared 0 bases from V and 0 bases from J, leaving 7 bases between. Per germline, CDR1 DFQATT and CDR2 SNEGSKA (reference sequence). CDR3 size: 14 residues. CDR3 DNA sequence: TGCAGTGCTAGAGAGACAAGTAGCACAGATACGCAGTATTTT. Translation gives CSARETSSTDTQYF.

Only a few counts were recorded for this clonotype. The chain carries TRBV10-3 and TRBJ2-1, with TRBD2 matching over 7 bases. The CDR3 spans 15 residues. Germline values: CDR1 ENHRY, CDR2 SYGVKD. Germline trimming cut 3 bases from V and 3 bases from J; bases unmatched to any gene: 5. The CDR3 loop is CAISDPSSGYNEQFF. Here the CDR3 DNA reads TGTGCCATCAGTGATCCCTCTAGCGGCTACAATGAGCAGTTCTTC.

This clonotype was observed at least ten times. The rearrangement uses TRBV29-1 and TRBJ2-7; D is ambiguous. Germline values: CDR1 SQVTM, CDR2 ANQGSEA. Trimming took 4 bases from V and 3 from J, leaving 10 bases between them. The CDR3 is made up of 12 amino acids. The CDR3 DNA reads TGCAGCGTTGCCTTTGACCGCTACGAGCAGTACTTC. It encodes CSVAFDRYEQYF.

The chain recombines TRBV9 with TRBJ2-3, with 7 bases matching TRBD2. V dropped 0 bases and J dropped 2; count of bases not matched to a gene: 6. CDR3 length equals 16 residues. From germline, CDR1 is SGDLS and CDR2 YYNGEE. DNA for the CDR3: TGTGCCAGCAGCGTAGGCCTAGCGGTGAACACAGATACGCAGTATTTT. This encodes CASSVGLAVNTDTQYF.

The chain carries TRBV27 and TRBJ1-4; D unclear. The CDR3 consists of 15 residues. CDR1 is MNHEY and CDR2 is SMNVEV in the germline V gene (reference sequence). Trimming took 5 bases from V and 5 from J, leaving 15 bases between them. CDR3 bases: TGTGCCAGCAGTCCCTTCCAGTCAGCAAATGAAAAACTGTTTTTT. Its translation: CASSPFQSANEKLFF.

V is TRBV30 and J is TRBJ2-1; D gene uncertain. With 1 base removed from V and 5 bases from J, the gap between germline ends came to 9 bases. The CDR3 is 13 amino acids. The germline V gene encodes CDR1 GTSNPN and CDR2 SVGIG (reference sequence). The CDR3 loop is CAWSDLGNNEQFF. DNA of the CDR3: TGTGCCTGGAGTGACCTGGGTAACAATGAGCAGTTCTTC.

The chain recombines TRBV4-2 with TRBJ2-5, with 11 nucleotides matching TRBD2. V trimming: 1 base; J trimming: 6 bases; junction bases outside the gene matches: 1. This CDR3 has 14 residues. Germline V gene data show CDR1 as LGHNA and CDR2 as YNFKEQ. The CDR3 sequence: CASSQGLAGQTQYF. In nucleotides, the CDR3 is TGTGCCAGCAGCCAAGGACTAGCGGGGCAGACCCAGTACTTC.

The chain couples TRBV5-5 to TRBJ1-5; unclear D gene. V dropped 5 bases and J dropped 0 bases, with 15 bases sitting between them. In germline, CDR1 is SGHKS, CDR2 YYEKEE (reference sequence). This CDR3 region has 16 residues. DNA for the CDR3: TGTGCCAGCAGGAGTCGGGCAGACGATAGCAATCAGCCCCAGCATTTT. Translation gives CASRSRADDSNQPQHF.

The table lists this clonotype with a few counts. The chain couples TRBV29-1 to TRBJ2-5; the match to TRBD1 covers 9 bases. The J call may not be correct, given that the DNA end is closer to TRBJ2-7. The CDR3 spans 11 residues. Germline V gene lookup returns CDR1 SQVTM and CDR2 ANQGSEA. The CDR3 here is CSTGGGYEQYF. The CDR3 bases are TGCAGCACAGGGGGCGGGTACGAGCAGTACTTC.

The V and J genes are TRBV28 and TRBJ1-2, with a possible D match to TRBD1 (6 bases). Deletions cut 5 bases from V and 2 bases from J, with 18 bases between. The CDR3 totals 16 residues. Germline CDR1 and CDR2: MDHEN and SYDVKM. The CDR3 reads CASSPIGGRRNYGYTF. The CDR3 coding sequence is TGTGCCAGCAGTCCGATTGGGGGGCGCCGAAACTATGGCTACACCTTC.

The V gene is TRBV12-3 or TRBV12-4, the J gene TRBJ2-1; D not certain. Deletions cut 7 bases from V and 3 bases from J, with 13 bases between. The CDR3 totals 14 residues. The CDR3 DNA reads TGTGCCAGCACTCCCCTAAGTTTCTACAATGAGCAGTTCTTC. This codes for CASTPLSFYNEQFF.

The chain employs TRBV21-1 and TRBJ2-1; the tabulated D call, TRBD1, remains unverified against the DNA. TRBV21-1 is described as a pseudogene. The CDR3 runs to 15 residues. The CDR3 DNA reads TGTGCCAGCAGCCCCCGGGACAGGGGGCGCCATGAGCAGTTCTTC. This translates into CASSPRDRGRHEQFF.

This clonotype was detected only a few times. V usage is TRBV4-2 and J usage is TRBJ2-3; D unclear. The germline V gene has CDR1 LGHNA and CDR2 YNFKEQ. CDR3 length: 15 residues. The V end was cut by 3 bases, the J end by 0 bases, with 10 bases between. The CDR3 is CASSQVASSTDTQYF. DNA for the CDR3: TGTGCCAGCAGCCAGGTCGCAAGTAGCACAGATACGCAGTATTTT.

V gene TRBV7-2 combines with J gene TRBJ2-4, with TRBD2 matching 11 bases. Gene TRBJ2-7 matches the end of the DNA better, so the J call may be wrong. The CDR3 extends over 19 amino acids. Germline V gene lookup returns CDR1 SGHTA and CDR2 FQGNSA. The CDR3 sequence is CASSLAFGLAGASFYEQYF. CDR3 sequence (DNA): TGTGCCAGCAGCTTAGCTTTTGGACTAGCGGGTGCCAGTTTTTACGAGCAGTACTTC.

This clonotype turned up a few times. The chain recombines TRBV2 with TRBJ2-7; D call uncertain. CDR1 and CDR2 from the germline V gene are SNHLY and FYNNEI. This CDR3 spans 14 amino acids. V lost 6 bases, J lost 3 bases, and 15 bases lay in between. DNA for the CDR3: TGTGCCAGCAGCGTGGGCGCCGGTGGCTACGAGCAGTACTTC. This sequence encodes CASSVGAGGYEQYF.

A few counts support this clonotype. J is TRBJ2-4 and V is TRBV7-8; no definite D call. Germline CDR1 is SGHVS and CDR2 is FQNEAQ. The length of the CDR3 is 12 residues. Between the trimmed V and J ends, which lost 0 bases and 7 bases, there was a span of 4 bases. The chain's CDR3 is CASSLALNIQYF. The CDR3 coding sequence is TGTGCCAGCAGCTTAGCGCTGAACATTCAGTACTTC.

This clonotype was found a few times. The rearrangement joins TRBV29-1 to TRBJ1-2; D gene unclear. Per germline, CDR1 SQVTM and CDR2 ANQGSEA. Trimming left V 5 bases short and J 4 bases short, with 14 bases between. CDR3 length: 13 residues. CDR3 bases: TGCAGCGTTTTACGATGGGGAGGCTATGGCTACACCTTC. Translated: CSVLRWGGYGYTF.

This clonotype occurred a few times. This clone may be a read error of a much larger clone one base away. The chain combines TRBV7-2 with TRBJ2-7; D may be TRBD1 (5 bases). V was cut by 5 bases and J by 7 bases, with 24 bases left in between. The CDR3 runs 16 residues. Germline CDR1 SGHTA, CDR2 FQGNSA. CDR3 residues: CASSLEYARVYNEQYF. DNA for the CDR3: TGTGCCAGCAGCCTAGAGTACGCCAGGGTTTACAATGAGCAGTACTTC.

This clonotype appeared a few times. The chain recombines TRBV27 with TRBJ2-1; TRBD2 aligns across 7 bases. V shed 6 bases and J 2 bases; nucleotides not matched to a gene: 10. The CDR3 is 16 residues long. Germline lookup yields CDR1 MNHEY and CDR2 SMNVEV (reference sequence). CDR3 DNA sequence: TGTGCCAGCAGCACCATTAGCGGGTCCCCCTACAATGAGCAGTTCTTC. It is translated as CASSTISGSPYNEQFF.

As DNA, the CDR3 is TGTGCCAGCAGTTTACTCCCGAACACAGATACGCAGTATTTT. This codes for CASSLLPNTDTQYF. The J gene is TRBJ2-3, the V gene TRBV28; D is unresolved. The length of the CDR3 is 14 residues. Germline CDR1 and CDR2: MDHEN and SYDVKM. The V end lost 2 bases, the J end lost 2 bases, and 8 bases lay between the germline ends.

J is TRBJ2-7 and V is TRBV28; 8 bases agree with TRBD1. CDR3 size: 14 residues. The germline V gene encodes CDR1 MDHEN and CDR2 SYDVKM. J gave up 1 base and V 6 bases, and 5 bases lay outside the gene matches. The CDR3 loop reads CASSTDRESYEQYF. In nucleotides, the CDR3 is TGTGCCAGCAGCACGGACAGGGAGTCCTACGAGCAGTACTTC.

The chain carries TRBV20-1 and TRBJ2-1, with 7 positions matching TRBD2. Trimming at V came to 3 bases and at J to 15 bases, leaving 8 bases not matched to a gene. The V gene's germline CDR1 is DFQATT and CDR2 SNEGSKA (reference sequence). This CDR3 is built from 11 residues. The CDR3 here is CSASNGLVPFF. The DNA for the CDR3 is TGCAGTGCTAGTAACGGACTAGTTCCGTTCTTC.

This chain connects TRBV5-4 to TRBJ2-3; D call uncertain. The CDR3 runs to 13 residues. Germline lookup yields CDR1 SGHNT and CDR2 YYREEE (reference sequence). The germline V and J ends were trimmed by 4 bases and 4 bases, with 10 bases remaining between them. The CDR3 coding sequence is TGTGCCAGCAGCCCCCTTGGATCAGATACGCAGTATTTT. Protein sequence: CASSPLGSDTQYF.